The TCR beta chain under discussion was sequenced for a study of T cells after yellow fever vaccination. Notes on the study in general: Some clonotypes, a small share, were shared between CD4 and CD8 compartments. Clones from primary vaccination mostly reappeared after the booster (around 96% CD4, around 90% CD8).

As regards this clonotype: Its matching antigen is unknown.

CDR3 length: 14 residues. Trimming took off 5 bases at V and 3 bases at J, with 16 bases between the two ends. The germline V gene has CDR1 DFQATT and CDR2 SNEGSKA (reference sequence). TCRdb re-called the 5' RACE reads through MiXCR, storing one row per CDR3 protein. The data hold approximately 550,000 distinct CDR3 sequences, with 15% to 20% observed a single time. The sample consisted of PBMCs, taken 15 days after the yellow fever booster vaccination. This receptor was taken from a man aged 30 to 45 who received the YFV17D yellow fever vaccine. This chain links TRBV20-1 with TRBJ2-5; either TRBD1 or TRBD2 may fit D (5 bases each). In DNA, the CDR3 is TGCAGTGCTGAGACATTGAGGGGCGAAGAGACCCAGTACTTC. Its translation is CSAETLRGEETQYF.